Listed here are 26 T cell receptor beta chains from one sample, sequenced in a study of blood T cell repertoires in COVID-19. The data were produced by immunoSEQ multiplex PCR, yet TCRdb's version contains in-frame clones alone and is incomplete. The table shows some 300,000 clones, with 70% to 90% occurring only once. The sample was peripheral blood. These receptors all stem from a woman in her twenties or thirties who had recovered from COVID-19.

The chain links TRBV7-3 to TRBJ2-5, with D tentatively TRBD2 (5 bases). V was shortened by 0 bases and J by 5 bases, with 7 bases between the two germline ends. This CDR3 region has 13 residues. Germline assignment: CDR1 SGHTA and CDR2 FQGTGA. The CDR3 nucleotides are TGTGCCAGCAGCTTAACGCCGGGGGAGACCCAGTACTTC. Residues: CASSLTPGETQYF.

The chain recombines TRBV3-1 (or the pseudogene TRBV3-2) with TRBJ2-7, with D perhaps TRBD2 (6 bases). Germline V gene lookup returns CDR1 LGHDT and CDR2 YNNKEL (reference sequence). This CDR3 is 14 amino acids long. V was cut by 5 bases and J by 2 bases, with 13 bases left in between. The CDR3 sequence is CASSSWDSTYEQYF. In DNA form, the CDR3 reads TGTGCCAGCAGCTCCTGGGACTCTACCTACGAGCAGTACTTC.

In this sample, this clone turned up once. One end of the junction fails to match germline, which may point to a read error. This chain joins TRBV12-5 and TRBJ2-3; D possibly corresponds to TRBD2 (5 bases). The germline gives CDR1 LGHNT, CDR2 FRNRAP. This CDR3 contains 11 residues. The CDR3 DNA sequence: TGTGCTAGTGGTGACTACGATACGCAATATTTT. This codes for CASGDYDTQYF.

The chain links TRBV18 to TRBJ1-2; the match to TRBD1 covers 7 bases. The V gene end was trimmed by 1 base and the J gene end by 2 bases; junction bases not matched to a gene: 4. Germline V gives CDR1 KGHSH, CDR2 LQKENI. The CDR3 runs to 15 residues. CDR3 in amino acids: CASSPRATGNYGYTF. The CDR3 DNA is TGTGCCAGCTCACCACGGGCGACAGGGAACTATGGCTACACCTTC.

The chain employs TRBV5-4 and TRBJ2-3; D is perhaps TRBD2 (5 bases). Germline CDR1 and CDR2: SGHNT and YYREEE (reference sequence). V shed 4 bases and J shed 0 bases, with 12 bases lying between them. The CDR3 totals 15 residues. The CDR3 here is CASSLDSGSTDTQYF. The CDR3 coding sequence is TGTGCCAGCAGCCTTGATTCGGGGAGCACAGATACGCAGTATTTT.

The chain uses TRBV3-1 (or the pseudogene TRBV3-2) and TRBJ2-5; D uncertain. V was clipped by 4 bases and J by 1 base, with 19 bases between them. The germline CDR1 and CDR2 sequences are LGHDT and YNNKEL (reference sequence). The CDR3 runs to 17 residues. The DNA of the CDR3 is TGTGCCAGCAGCCGACTCGGTGGCAGACTCTCCCAAGAGACCCAGTACTTC. Its translation is CASSRLGGRLSQETQYF.

The V call is TRBV18, the J call TRBJ2-7; D is unclear. CDR3 length: 14 amino acids. Germline CDR1 and CDR2: KGHSH and LQKENI. V was shortened by 3 bases and J by 5 bases, with 14 bases between the two germline ends. The chain's CDR3 is CASSPNPGAHEQYF. The CDR3 DNA reads as TGTGCCAGCTCACCTAACCCCGGAGCCCACGAGCAGTACTTC.

This clone was observed a handful of times. The CDR3 here is CASSDRQGNSPLHF. Here the CDR3 DNA reads TGTGCCAGCAGTGATAGACAGGGAAATTCACCCCTCCACTTT. V usage is TRBV25-1 and J usage is TRBJ1-6, with 7 bases aligning to TRBD1. Germline CDR1 and CDR2: MGHDK and SYGVNS. The CDR3 has 14 amino acids. Trimming took 3 bases from V and 7 from J; bases not matched to a gene: 3.

The V and J genes are TRBV6-1 and TRBJ2-7, with 10 bases identical to TRBD1. With 2 bases clipped from V and 5 bases from J, the junction kept 6 bases outside the gene matches. Germline V gene lookup returns CDR1 MNHNS and CDR2 SASEGT. The CDR3 is 15 residues long. The CDR3 reads CASSEPGQGQDEQYF. The DNA of the CDR3 is TGTGCCAGCAGTGAACCGGGACAGGGGCAAGACGAGCAGTACTTC.

This clone occurred a few times. The chain carries TRBV3-1 (or the pseudogene TRBV3-2) and TRBJ2-7; D perhaps matches TRBD2 (5 bases). This CDR3 has 13 amino acids. Germline values: CDR1 LGHDT, CDR2 YNNKEL (reference sequence). The V and J ends lost 1 base and 7 bases respectively, with 11 bases between them. Here the CDR3 reads CASSQVPPGEQYF. DNA for the CDR3: TGTGCCAGCAGCCAAGTACCCCCGGGGGAGCAGTACTTC.

The chain employs TRBV2 and TRBJ2-1; the D gene is possibly TRBD2 (6 bases). The CDR3 spans 15 residues. Trimming shortened V by 4 bases and J by 7 bases, and 17 bases separated the two germline ends. Germline V gene sequence: CDR1 SNHLY, CDR2 FYNNEI. DNA for the CDR3: TGTGCCAGCAGTGTGGAGGGAGCGCCGTCGAATGAGCAGTTCTTC. Translating it yields CASSVEGAPSNEQFF.

The chain has TRBV5-1 and TRBJ2-1, with 9 bases identical to TRBD2. With 3 bases clipped from V and 7 bases from J, the junction kept 8 bases outside the gene matches. Germline CDR1 and CDR2: SGHRS and YFSETQ. The length of the CDR3 is 15 residues. The CDR3 loop reads CASSSRAGGQNEQFF. Here the CDR3 DNA reads TGCGCCAGCAGCTCGCGCGCGGGGGGGCAAAATGAGCAGTTCTTC. Drawing the rest from reference TRBV5-1 and TRBJ2-1, the complete variable domain is KAGVTQTPRYLIKTRGQQVTLSCSPISGHRSVSWYQQTPGQGLQFLFEYFSETQRNKGNFPGRFSGRQFSNSRSEMNVSTLELGDSALYLCASSSRAGGQNEQFFGPGTRLTVL.

V gene TRBV28 combines with J gene TRBJ2-7, with 8 bases lining up with TRBD1. The CDR3 is 14 amino acids. Germline assignment: CDR1 MDHEN and CDR2 SYDVKM. With 7 bases clipped from V and 2 bases from J, the junction kept 7 bases outside the gene matches. The CDR3 sequence: CASTPPGQAYEQYF. The CDR3 DNA reads as TGTGCCAGCACCCCACCGGGACAGGCCTACGAGCAGTACTTC.

This chain joins TRBV19 and TRBJ1-5; maybe TRBD1 (6 bases). Germline V gene data show CDR1 as LNHDA and CDR2 as SQIVND (reference sequence). Between the trimmed V and J ends, which lost 7 bases and 7 bases, there was a span of 20 bases. CDR3 length: 15 residues. This CDR3 reads CASKYLRGASQPQHF. CDR3 in DNA: TGTGCCAGTAAGTATTTGCGGGGGGCAAGCCAGCCCCAGCATTTT.

The chain recombines TRBV5-4 with TRBJ1-2, with 8 bases matching TRBD1. CDR3 length: 17 amino acids. V lost 4 bases to trimming and J lost 1 base; unmatched junction nucleotides: 12. The germline V gene has CDR1 SGHNT and CDR2 YYREEE (reference sequence). This CDR3 reads CASSGTDRDYFNYGYTF. CDR3 coding DNA: TGTGCCAGCAGCGGGACGGACAGGGACTACTTTAACTATGGCTACACCTTC.

This clone appeared a few times. The J gene is TRBJ1-4, the V gene TRBV6-5; TRBD1 might be the D (6 bases). Trimming left V 0 bases short and J 8 bases short, with 13 bases between. There are 15 residues in the CDR3. Germline V gene sequence: CDR1 MNHEY, CDR2 SVGAGI. The CDR3 DNA reads TGTGCCAGCAGTTACTCGACAGGTTGGGAGGAAAAACTGTTTTTT. Its translation is CASSYSTGWEEKLFF.

This clone was picked up a small number of times. V gene TRBV6-5 combines with J gene TRBJ2-2; possibly TRBD1 for D (5 bases). This CDR3 is 15 amino acids long. V was cut by 6 bases and J by 1 base, with 12 bases left in between. Per the germline V gene, CDR1 is MNHEY and CDR2 is SVGAGI. This chain's CDR3 is CASSPQALNTGELFF. The DNA for the CDR3 is TGTGCCAGCAGCCCACAGGCGTTGAACACCGGGGAGCTGTTTTTT.

CDR3 protein: CASSSNEAPDTQYF. DNA of the CDR3: TGTGCCAGCAGTTCAAATGAGGCCCCAGATACGCAGTATTTT. The V call is TRBV28, the J call TRBJ2-3; D is uncertain. Germline-derived CDR1 and CDR2 are MDHEN and SYDVKM. The CDR3 is 14 residues long. Trimming left V 4 bases short and J 4 bases short, with 12 bases between.

This clone was recorded only once. This rearrangement joins TRBV30 to TRBJ2-7; 7 bases are shared with TRBD1. The CDR3 is 12 residues long. V was clipped by 3 bases and J by 2 bases; unmatched bases: 1. Germline-derived CDR1 and CDR2 are GTSNPN and SVGIG (reference sequence). The CDR3 region is CAWRGTAYEQYF. CDR3 nucleotide sequence: TGTGCCTGGAGAGGGACAGCCTACGAGCAGTACTTC.

This clone was counted a few times. J is TRBJ2-3 and V is TRBV27; 7 nucleotides match TRBD2. Unmatched junction bases numbered 8, after V lost 2 bases and J lost 6 bases. Germline CDR1 MNHEY, CDR2 SMNVEV (reference sequence). CDR3 length equals 15 residues. In DNA form, the CDR3 reads TGTGCCAGCAGTTTAGTGGGCGGGGGAAGTGATACGCAGTATTTT. As protein: CASSLVGGGSDTQYF.

V is TRBV6-5 and J is TRBJ2-7; possibly TRBD1 for D (5 bases). V was trimmed by 1 base and J by 2 bases, leaving 9 bases between them. The germline CDR1 and CDR2 sequences are MNHEY and SVGAGI. This CDR3 region has 14 residues. The CDR3 DNA reads TGTGCCAGCAGTTACTTAACAGGAGCCTACGAGCAGTACTTC. Its translation: CASSYLTGAYEQYF.

This clone was observed a single time. The sample contains more than one DNA sequence encoding this CDR3. The rearrangement links TRBV5-6 to TRBJ1-4; 8 bases agree with TRBD1. In germline, CDR1 is SGHDT, CDR2 YYEEEE. CDR3 length: 14 residues. V shed 1 base and J 8 bases; nucleotides not matched to a gene: 4. DNA for the CDR3: TGTGCCAGCAGCTTGAGACAGGGGAGCGAAAAACTGTTTTTT. It yields the protein CASSLRQGSEKLFF.

The genes are TRBV5-8 and TRBJ1-6; 9 bases map to TRBD1. Looked up from germline, CDR1 is SGHTS and CDR2 is YDEGEE. CDR3 size: 15 residues. J was trimmed by 9 bases and V by 2 bases; bases with no gene match: 6. The CDR3 reads CASSFRGQGTSPLHF. CDR3 coding DNA: TGTGCCAGCAGCTTTAGGGGACAGGGTACTTCACCCCTCCACTTT.

The rearrangement joins TRBV5-4 to TRBJ1-2; TRBD1 matches at 7 bases. The CDR3 totals 15 residues. Losses at the gene ends were 2 bases for V and 0 bases for J; bases not matched to a gene: 4. Germline values: CDR1 SGHNT, CDR2 YYREEE (reference sequence). CDR3 bases: TGTGCCAGCAGCTTAGGGGGCCGGTCTAACTATGGCTACACCTTC. As protein: CASSLGGRSNYGYTF.

This chain links TRBV27 with TRBJ1-2; weak D call: TRBD1 (5 bases). Looked up from germline, CDR1 is MNHEY and CDR2 is SMNVEV (reference sequence). V was clipped by 5 bases and J by 4 bases, with 20 bases between them. The CDR3 is made up of 16 amino acids. CDR3 nucleotide sequence: TGTGCCAGCAGTCTTCTACCTCAGGGATACTCCTATGGCTACACCTTC. Residues: CASSLLPQGYSYGYTF.

The rearrangement links TRBV6-5 to TRBJ1-2; TRBD1 matches 7 bases. Germline-derived CDR1 and CDR2 are MNHEY and SVGAGI. The CDR3 covers 15 residues. The V gene end was trimmed by 0 bases and the J gene end by 3 bases; junction bases not matched to a gene: 4. Written as DNA, the CDR3 is TGTGCCAGCAGTTACTCAGTCACAGGGGACTATGGCTACACCTTC. Residues: CASSYSVTGDYGYTF.